The 30 T cell receptor beta chains in this list originate from one sample, sequenced in a study of blood T cell repertoires in COVID-19. Clones were read by immunoSEQ multiplex PCR, and TCRdb kept only the in-frame ones, dropping some. The sample has tens of thousands of clones; roughly 85% are singletons. Source material: peripheral blood. These receptors all stem from an elderly man with acute or convalescent COVID-19.

CDR3 nucleotide sequence: TGTGCCAGCTCACCTAGCGGACGCACAGATACGCAGTATTTT. This translates into CASSPSGRTDTQYF. The chain employs TRBV18 and TRBJ2-3; the D gene is possibly TRBD2 (6 bases). Germline V gives CDR1 KGHSH, CDR2 LQKENI. The V end was cut by 3 bases, the J end by 1 base, with 8 bases between. The CDR3 covers 14 residues.

The V and J genes are TRBV9 and TRBJ1-3; 9 nucleotides line up with TRBD1. This CDR3 comprises 16 residues. Germline CDR1 and CDR2: SGDLS and YYNGEE. V shed 4 bases and J 0 bases; nucleotides not matched to a gene: 5. The CDR3 loop is CASSKGQGSSGNTIYF. CDR3 nucleotide sequence: TGTGCCAGCAGCAAGGGACAGGGATCCTCTGGAAACACCATATATTTT.

The chain has TRBV24-1 and TRBJ1-5; D remains unclear. The V and J ends lost 4 bases and 5 bases respectively, with 8 bases between them. The germline V gene has CDR1 KGHDR and CDR2 SFDVKD. The CDR3 spans 13 residues. This chain's CDR3 is CATSDRLDQPQHF. The DNA of the CDR3 is TGTGCCACCAGTGACCGGTTGGATCAGCCCCAGCATTTT.

This clone was seen once. The V call is TRBV27, the J call TRBJ2-5; 7 positions agree with TRBD1. CDR3 length equals 14 residues. Looked up from germline, CDR1 is MNHEY and CDR2 is SMNVEV (reference sequence). V gave up 4 bases and J gave up 2 bases; unmatched junction bases: 4. The CDR3 DNA is TGTGCCAGCAGTTCTGGGACAGTACAAGAGACCCAGTACTTC. Its translation is CASSSGTVQETQYF.

The chain combines TRBV5-5 with TRBJ1-4, with D possibly matching TRBD1 (6 bases). Between the trimmed V and J ends, which lost 2 bases and 8 bases, there was a span of 19 bases. The CDR3 covers 16 residues. CDR1 is SGHKS, CDR2 YYEKEE, per germline (reference sequence). The CDR3 loop is CASSFRDTGLGEKLFF. The CDR3 DNA reads TGTGCCAGCAGCTTTAGGGATACAGGGTTAGGCGAAAAACTGTTTTTT.

V usage is TRBV23-1 and J usage is TRBJ2-7; 10 nucleotides match TRBD1. TRBV23-1 belongs to the ORF category, with a function that is uncertain. J gave up 2 bases and V 6 bases, and 13 bases lay outside the gene matches. This CDR3 spans 17 amino acids. The CDR3 DNA follows: TGCGCCAGCAGCCTCCTTAAGACAGGGGGCTTACCCTACGAGCAGTACTTC. Its protein product is CASSLLKTGGLPYEQYF.

The chain recombines TRBV7-2 with TRBJ2-3; 10 nucleotides line up with TRBD2. Trimming took 2 bases from V and 3 from J; bases not matched to a gene: 2. Germline lookup yields CDR1 SGHTA and CDR2 FQGNSA. CDR3 length: 15 residues. The CDR3 sequence: CASSLQAGGTDTQYF. In DNA, the CDR3 is TGTGCCAGCAGCTTACAAGCGGGGGGGACAGATACGCAGTATTTT.

This CDR3 reads CASSLLQSTGELFF. CDR3 in DNA: TGCGCCAGCAGCCTGCTACAGTCGACCGGGGAGCTGTTTTTT. This chain links TRBV5-1 with TRBJ2-2; D is undetermined. Germline CDR1 is SGHRS and CDR2 is YFSETQ. V was trimmed by 4 bases and J by 5 bases, leaving 12 bases between them. This CDR3 has 14 residues.

The rearrangement uses TRBV28 and TRBJ2-5, with D unresolved. Trimming left V 3 bases short and J 2 bases short, with 7 bases between. The CDR3 totals 13 residues. The germline CDR1 and CDR2 sequences are MDHEN and SYDVKM. The CDR3 reads CASSFYSQETQYF. The DNA for the CDR3 is TGTGCCAGCAGTTTTTATTCGCAAGAGACCCAGTACTTC. The variable domain in full, with the rest retrieved from reference TRBV28 and TRBJ2-5, is DVKVTQSSRYLVKRTGEKVFLECVQDMDHENMFWYRQDPGLGLRLIYFSYDVKMKEKGDIPEGYSVSREKKERFSLILESASTNQTSMYLCASSFYSQETQYFGPGTRLLVL.

This rearrangement joins TRBV7-9 to TRBJ1-5; D remains ambiguous. There are 18 residues in the CDR3. Germline CDR1 SEHNR, CDR2 FQNEAQ (reference sequence). V lost 1 base to trimming and J lost 7 bases, with 23 bases between them. The chain's CDR3 is CASSLGAVGGILRQPQHF. CDR3 bases: TGTGCCAGCAGCTTAGGTGCCGTAGGAGGTATCCTAAGGCAGCCCCAGCATTTT.

The rearrangement joins TRBV6-4 to TRBJ1-1; no clear D gene. This CDR3 spans 13 amino acids. CDR1 is MRHNA, CDR2 SNTAGT, per germline. Trimming stripped 6 bases from V and 1 base from J, with 9 bases between. The CDR3 nucleotides read TGTGCCAGCAGAGCCCTTTCGAACACTGAAGCTTTCTTT. Protein product: CASRALSNTEAFF.

The DNA of the CDR3 is TGCAGTGCTAGTGCAGCGGCTACCTCCTACAATGAGCAGTTCTTC. It encodes CSASAAATSYNEQFF. V usage is TRBV20-1 and J usage is TRBJ2-1, with D possibly matching TRBD2 (5 bases). The CDR3 spans 15 residues. The ends were cut back, 3 bases at V and 0 bases at J, with 12 bases in the middle. Germline CDR1 DFQATT, CDR2 SNEGSKA (reference sequence).

The chain employs TRBV6-2 or TRBV6-3 and TRBJ1-1; D gene uncertain. Between the trimmed V and J ends, which lost 2 bases and 3 bases, there was a span of 7 bases. The CDR3 runs to 13 residues. Germline CDR1 and CDR2: MNHEY and SVGEGT. The CDR3 DNA reads TGTGCCAGCAGTTACGCGGGAGACACTGAAGCTTTCTTT. Translation gives CASSYAGDTEAFF.

The V and J genes are TRBV28 and TRBJ1-2; 9 bases match TRBD1. The germline gives CDR1 MDHEN, CDR2 SYDVKM. V was clipped by 5 bases and J by 4 bases; unmatched bases: 5. This CDR3 is 14 amino acids long. The CDR3 DNA reads TGTGCCAGCAGTCAGACAGGGGGAAGCTATGGCTACACCTTC. It is translated as CASSQTGGSYGYTF.

The V and J genes are TRBV6-5 and TRBJ2-7; 12 nucleotides match TRBD2. J gave up 7 bases and V 10 bases, and 11 bases lay outside the gene matches. The germline V gene encodes CDR1 MNHEY and CDR2 SVGAGI. This CDR3 has 14 residues. CDR3 protein: CATDMTSGSTEQYF. DNA of the CDR3: TGTGCCACCGATATGACTAGCGGGAGTACGGAGCAGTACTTC.

The chain uses TRBV29-1 and TRBJ1-2, with D possibly TRBD1 on 5 matching bases. Trimming removed 2 bases at V and 4 bases at J, with 11 bases between. The germline CDR1 and CDR2 sequences are SQVTM and ANQGSEA. This CDR3 region has 13 residues. DNA of the CDR3: TGCAGCGTTGAAACGCAGGGATCCTATGGCTACACCTTC. Its translation: CSVETQGSYGYTF.

The chain joins TRBV9 to TRBJ1-2; a weak D match, TRBD1 (5 bases). This CDR3 has 12 amino acids. The V and J ends lost 3 bases and 5 bases respectively, with 8 bases between them. Germline lookup yields CDR1 SGDLS and CDR2 YYNGEE. CDR3 nucleotides: TGTGCCAGCAGCGGTCAGGGATATGGCTACACCTTC. It encodes CASSGQGYGYTF.

The gene calls are TRBV7-9 and TRBJ1-4; tentatively, D is TRBD1 (6 bases). The germline V and J ends were trimmed by 0 bases and 8 bases, with 13 bases remaining between them. The CDR3 loop spans 15 amino acids. Germline V gives CDR1 SEHNR, CDR2 FQNEAQ (reference sequence). CDR3 sequence (DNA): TGTGCCAGCAGCTTAGCGATGCCAGGGGAAGAAAAACTGTTTTTT. Protein product: CASSLAMPGEEKLFF.

The rearrangement uses TRBV28 and TRBJ1-5; 7 bases are a match to TRBD1. Germline values: CDR1 MDHEN, CDR2 SYDVKM. With 6 bases clipped from V and 2 bases from J, the junction kept 7 bases outside the gene matches. There are 15 residues in the CDR3. Here the CDR3 reads CASSQTGVGNQPQHF. The CDR3 DNA sequence: TGTGCCAGCAGCCAAACAGGGGTCGGCAATCAGCCCCAGCATTTT.

This clone was detected only a few times. The gene calls are TRBV2 and TRBJ2-7; TRBD1 aligns across 8 bases. The V gene's germline CDR1 is SNHLY and CDR2 FYNNEI. This CDR3 spans 15 amino acids. V lost 8 bases and J lost 6; bases outside the gene matches: 15. DNA of the CDR3: TGTGCCAGCCGGCATCCCCAGACAGGGGAAGGCGAGCAGTACTTC. Encoded protein: CASRHPQTGEGEQYF.

V gene TRBV7-3 combines with J gene TRBJ2-3, with TRBD1 matching over 8 bases. From germline, CDR1 is SGHTA and CDR2 FQGTGA. This CDR3 contains 16 residues. J lost 2 bases, V lost 5 bases, and 9 bases had no gene match. CDR3 region: CASSTFRGPITDTQYF. The CDR3 DNA follows: TGTGCCAGCAGCACCTTCAGGGGGCCGATCACAGATACGCAGTATTTT.

The chain joins TRBV28 to TRBJ1-4; TRBD1 matches at 7 bases. V shed 5 bases, J shed 3 bases, and the junction held 9 bases outside the gene matches. The germline V gene has CDR1 MDHEN and CDR2 SYDVKM. The CDR3 consists of 16 residues. The CDR3 here is CASSVQGERANEKLFF. The CDR3 nucleotides read TGTGCCAGCAGTGTCCAGGGGGAAAGGGCTAATGAAAAACTGTTTTTT.

This clone was recorded once. The chain couples TRBV29-1 to TRBJ2-7; D may be TRBD2 (5 bases). Trimming left V 4 bases short and J 1 base short, with 5 bases between. The CDR3 loop spans 11 amino acids. Germline V gene sequence: CDR1 SQVTM, CDR2 ANQGSEA. The CDR3 here is CSVAGSYEQYF. For the CDR3, the DNA is TGCAGCGTTGCGGGATCCTACGAGCAGTACTTC.

This clone was counted only a few times. The CDR3 DNA is TGTGCCAGCACTGCCTACTATAATTCACCCCTCCACTTT. This sequence encodes CASTAYYNSPLHF. This chain links TRBV6-5 with TRBJ1-6, with D unresolved. The V gene's germline CDR1 is MNHEY and CDR2 SVGAGI. The V end was cut by 7 bases, the J end by 3 bases, with 7 bases between. The CDR3 loop spans 13 amino acids.

In this sample, this clone turned up a few times. The J gene is TRBJ2-1, the V gene TRBV7-9; TRBD2 aligns across 9 bases. V lost 5 bases to trimming and J lost 6 bases; unmatched junction nucleotides: 11. The CDR3 spans 16 residues. CDR1 is SEHNR and CDR2 is FQNEAQ in the germline V gene (reference sequence). The CDR3 region is CASSTSLAGLGNEQFF. CDR3 nucleotide sequence: TGTGCCAGCAGCACTAGCCTAGCGGGACTAGGCAATGAGCAGTTCTTC.

This chain uses TRBV4-2 with TRBJ1-6, with 7 bases that match TRBD1. In germline, CDR1 is LGHNA, CDR2 YNFKEQ. The V gene end was trimmed by 3 bases and the J gene end by 6 bases; junction bases not matched to a gene: 5. CDR3 length: 15 residues. CDR3 nucleotide sequence: TGTGCCAGCAGCCATCCGGGACAGAGTAATTCACCCCTCCACTTT. Amino acids: CASSHPGQSNSPLHF.

The rearrangement links TRBV10-3 to TRBJ2-5, with D possibly being TRBD2 (5 bases). V lost 1 base and J 5 bases, leaving 8 bases between the germline ends. CDR3 length: 13 amino acids. The V gene's germline CDR1 is ENHRY and CDR2 SYGVKD. CDR3 sequence: CAISEWETETQYF. CDR3 DNA sequence: TGTGCCATCAGTGAGTGGGAGACGGAGACCCAGTACTTC.

This chain joins TRBV19 and TRBJ2-1; 7 nucleotides match TRBD2. Per germline, CDR1 LNHDA and CDR2 SQIVND (reference sequence). V shed 3 bases and J 9 bases; nucleotides not matched to a gene: 11. The CDR3 loop spans 15 amino acids. The CDR3 loop reads CASSMASGIRGEQFF. The CDR3 nucleotides are TGTGCCAGTAGTATGGCCAGCGGGATTAGGGGTGAGCAGTTCTTC.

This clone was found once. V usage is TRBV7-6 and J usage is TRBJ2-7; 8 bases line up with TRBD1. Germline assignment: CDR1 SGHVS and CDR2 FNYEAQ. The CDR3 loop spans 14 amino acids. The ends lost 1 base at V and 3 bases at J; junction bases unmatched: 2. In DNA form, the CDR3 reads TGTGCCAGCAGCTTAGGGACAGGGTACTACGAGCAGTACTTC. It translates to CASSLGTGYYEQYF.

V and J are TRBV6-5 and TRBJ1-3, with D perhaps matching TRBD1 (6 bases). The V gene lost 3 bases and the J gene lost 0 bases, with 12 bases spanning the gap. Germline V CDR1 and CDR2: MNHEY, SVGAGI. The CDR3 runs 16 residues. Written as DNA, the CDR3 is TGTGCCAGCAGTTATGGACAGCTTAGCTCTGGAAACACCATATATTTT. It specifies CASSYGQLSSGNTIYF.